Reported below is one TCR beta chain. Antigen unknown. The data derive from a study of T-cell memory formation after mild COVID-19. The study, taken as a whole, reports: Some clones that responded turned up in pre-infection memory, which suggests that cross-reactive memory joined in. Contracting clones from day 15 to 85 showed balanced CD4/CD8; later expanders favored CD4+.

5'RACE, which relied on constant-segment primers, yielded TCR alpha and TCR beta cDNA libraries carrying sample barcodes and UMIs. TCRdb reanalysed the 5' RACE reads using MiXCR and keeps one entry per CDR3 protein. The sample consists of 210,000 or so distinct CDR3 sequences, about 10% of them appearing once. This sequence was found in a man between 18 and 35 years old who had mild COVID-19 (a few samples of this study predate the infection). Cell type and time point are not known. Sequenced material: PBMCs or a T cell subset sorted from them (not recorded which).

In nucleotides, the CDR3 is TGTGCCAGCAGCGTTGCCCACAGTCAAGATACGCAGTATTTT. Its protein product is CASSVAHSQDTQYF. The chain carries TRBV9 and TRBJ2-3; D gene unclear. The germline V and J ends were trimmed by 2 bases and 5 bases, with 12 bases remaining between them. CDR3 size: 14 residues. Germline V gives CDR1 SGDLS, CDR2 YYNGEE.